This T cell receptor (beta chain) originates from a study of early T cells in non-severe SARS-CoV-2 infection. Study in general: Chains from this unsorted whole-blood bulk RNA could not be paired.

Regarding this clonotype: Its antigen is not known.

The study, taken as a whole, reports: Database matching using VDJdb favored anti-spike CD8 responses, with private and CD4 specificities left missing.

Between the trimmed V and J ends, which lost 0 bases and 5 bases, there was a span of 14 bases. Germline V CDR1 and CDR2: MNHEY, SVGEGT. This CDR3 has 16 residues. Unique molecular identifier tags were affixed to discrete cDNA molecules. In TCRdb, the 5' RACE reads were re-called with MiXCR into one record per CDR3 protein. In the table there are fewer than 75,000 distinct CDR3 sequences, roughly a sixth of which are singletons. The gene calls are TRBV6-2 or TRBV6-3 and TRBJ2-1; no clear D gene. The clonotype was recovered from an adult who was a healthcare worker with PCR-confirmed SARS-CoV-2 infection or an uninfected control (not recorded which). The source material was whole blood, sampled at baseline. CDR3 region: CASSYSYRGLDNEQFF. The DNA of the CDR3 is TGTGCCAGCAGTTACTCGTATAGAGGCCTAGACAATGAGCAGTTCTTC.